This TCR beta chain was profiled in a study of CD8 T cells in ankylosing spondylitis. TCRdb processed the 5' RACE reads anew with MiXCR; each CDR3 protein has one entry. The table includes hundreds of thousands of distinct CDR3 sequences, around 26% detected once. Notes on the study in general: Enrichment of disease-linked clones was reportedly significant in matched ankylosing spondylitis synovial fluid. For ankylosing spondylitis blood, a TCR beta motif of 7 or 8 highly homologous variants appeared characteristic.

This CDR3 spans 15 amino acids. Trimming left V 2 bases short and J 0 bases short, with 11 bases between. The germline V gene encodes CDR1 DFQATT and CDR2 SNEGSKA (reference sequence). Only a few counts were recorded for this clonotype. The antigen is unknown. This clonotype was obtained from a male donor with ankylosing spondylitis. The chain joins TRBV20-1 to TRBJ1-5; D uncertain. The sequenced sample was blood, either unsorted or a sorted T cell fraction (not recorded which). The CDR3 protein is CSARIDAYSNQPQHF. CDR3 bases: TGCAGTGCTAGAATTGATGCTTATAGCAATCAGCCCCAGCATTTT.